This T cell receptor beta chain was sequenced for a study of blood T cell repertoires in COVID-19. Background on the study: PBMCs, B-cell-depleted T cells, or T cells were the source of the cDNA or gDNA that made up the material.

In the source study's methods: Quantification of nucleated cells was approximated via reference gene primer amplification. TCRdb keeps only in-frame clones here, not all; method: immunoSEQ multiplex PCR. V and J calls plus clone size are reproduced from that table; the DNA served to infer D and trimming. Here the sample spans 100,000 to 150,000 clones, about 89% being singletons. Germline CDR1 LGHDT, CDR2 YNNKEL (reference sequence). V was clipped by 0 bases and J by 1 base, with 6 bases between them. The CDR3 has 15 amino acids. Seattle enrolled patients during active infection and tracked them longitudinally.

The chain joins TRBV3-1 (or the pseudogene TRBV3-2) to TRBJ2-2; D is unresolved. The sample was peripheral blood. This clonotype was obtained from a man in his 60s with COVID-19, enrolled during active disease. In DNA, the CDR3 is TGTGCCAGCAGCCAAGATCGTGTGAACACCGGGGAGCTGTTTTTT. It yields the protein CASSQDRVNTGELFF.